This T cell receptor (beta chain) was identified in a study of blood T cell repertoires in COVID-19. Turning to the study itself: COVID-19 samples from acute and convalescent phases originated in the United States, Italy and Spain. Sources were T cells, B-cell-depleted T cells, or PBMCs; the material itself was cDNA or gDNA.

Trimming removed 6 bases at V and 4 bases at J, with 15 bases between. From germline, CDR1 is KGHSH and CDR2 LQKENI. The CDR3 covers 15 residues. In the authors' methods: Estimation of nucleated cell counts was performed using reference gene primer amplification. This table comes from immunoSEQ multiplex PCR, and its TCRdb copy is limited to in-frame clones, with some not included. V and J calls and clone size are copied from that table; D and trimming were computed from the DNA. This table has fewer than 300,000 clones, 80% to 90% appearing once. The V gene is TRBV18, the J gene TRBJ1-4; a weak D match, TRBD1 (5 bases). Material for sequencing was peripheral blood. This clonotype was obtained from a man younger than 45 with acute or convalescent COVID-19. CDR3 loop: CASSPHQGGNEKLFF. The DNA for the CDR3 is TGTGCCAGCTCGCCCCATCAGGGTGGTAATGAAAAACTGTTTTTT.